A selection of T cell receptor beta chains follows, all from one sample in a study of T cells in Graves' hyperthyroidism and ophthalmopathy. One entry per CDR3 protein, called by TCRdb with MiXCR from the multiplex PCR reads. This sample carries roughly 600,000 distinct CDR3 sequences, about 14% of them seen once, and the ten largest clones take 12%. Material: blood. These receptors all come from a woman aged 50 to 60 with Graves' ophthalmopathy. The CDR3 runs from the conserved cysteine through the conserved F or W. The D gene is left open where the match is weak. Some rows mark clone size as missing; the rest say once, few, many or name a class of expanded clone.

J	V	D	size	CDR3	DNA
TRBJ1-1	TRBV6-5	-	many	CASSYARPGGTEAFF	TGTGCCAGCAGTTACGCTCGTCCGGGAGGAACTGAAGCTTTCTTT
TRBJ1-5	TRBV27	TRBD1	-	CASSPRTGGNRPQHF	TGTGCCAGCAGCCCAAGGACAGGGGGCAATCGGCCCCAGCATTTT
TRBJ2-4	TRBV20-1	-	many	CSARDGARENIQYF	TGCAGTGCTAGAGATGGCGCCAGAGAAAACATTCAGTACTTC
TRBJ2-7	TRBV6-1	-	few	CASSETVPYEQYF	TGTGCCAGCAGCGAGACAGTACCCTACGAGCAGTACTTC
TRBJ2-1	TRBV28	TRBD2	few	CASSSGLAGSSYNEQFF	TGTGCCAGCAGTTCGGGACTAGCGGGCAGCTCCTACAATGAGCAGTTCTTC
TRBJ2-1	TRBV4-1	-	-	CASRLGTSYNEQFF	TGCGCCAGCAGACTAGGTACTTCCTACAATGAGCAGTTCTTC
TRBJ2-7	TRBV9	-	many	CASSVDNSYEQYF	TGTGCCAGCAGCGTGGACAATTCCTACGAGCAGTACTTC
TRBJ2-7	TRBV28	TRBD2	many	CASRPAMTSIIYEQYF	TGTGCCAGCAGGCCCGCTATGACTAGCATAATTTACGAGCAGTACTTC
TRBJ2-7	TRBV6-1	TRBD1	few	CASSSRGQAIYEQYF	TGTGCCAGCAGCTCTAGGGGACAGGCAATCTACGAGCAGTACTTC
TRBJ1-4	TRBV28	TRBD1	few	CASIVTGGSEKLFF	TGTGCCAGCATTGTGACAGGGGGTTCAGAAAAACTGTTTTTT
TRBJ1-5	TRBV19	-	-	CASSIVGQGGQPQHF	TGTGCCAGTAGTATAGTAGGGCAGGGTGGTCAGCCCCAGCATTTT
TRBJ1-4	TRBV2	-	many	CASAAPRNEKLFF	TGTGCCAGCGCGGCCCCTCGAAATGAAAAACTGTTTTTT
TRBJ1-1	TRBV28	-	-	CASSPRTGFSEAFF	TGTGCCAGCAGTCCCCGAACAGGGTTTTCTGAAGCTTTCTTT
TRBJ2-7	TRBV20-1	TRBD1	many	CSCSPGTGGGEQYF	TGCAGTTGTTCCCCCGGGACAGGGGGCGGTGAGCAGTACTTC
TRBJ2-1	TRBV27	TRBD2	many	CASSLELGLGGYNEQFF	TGTGCCAGCAGTTTAGAGTTGGGACTAGGTGGCTACAATGAGCAGTTCTTC
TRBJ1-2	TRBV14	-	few	CASSQEVILNYGYTF	TGTGCCAGCAGCCAAGAGGTTATCTTAAACTATGGCTACACCTTC
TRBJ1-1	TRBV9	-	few	CASSVAVMNTEAFF	TGTGCCAGCAGCGTAGCTGTGATGAACACTGAAGCTTTCTTT
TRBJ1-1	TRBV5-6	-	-	CASSLNRRDTEAFF	TGTGCCAGCAGCTTGAATAGGAGGGACACTGAAGCTTTCTTT
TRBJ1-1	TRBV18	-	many	CASSPKAGMNTEAFF	TGTGCCAGCTCACCAAAGGCGGGCATGAACACTGAAGCTTTCTTT
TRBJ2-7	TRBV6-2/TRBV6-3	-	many	CASSTPSAGTSYEQYF	TGTGCCAGCAGTACCCCGTCTGCGGGAACCTCCTACGAGCAGTACTTC
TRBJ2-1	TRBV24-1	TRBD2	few	CATSQRGSGWYEQFF	TGTGCCACCAGTCAGCGCGGGAGTGGATGGTATGAGCAGTTCTTC
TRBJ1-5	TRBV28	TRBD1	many	CASSDDRGLSQPQHF	TGTGCCAGCAGTGACGACAGGGGGCTAAGTCAGCCCCAGCATTTT
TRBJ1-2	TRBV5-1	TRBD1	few	CASSSGQGGDGYTF	TGCGCCAGCAGCTCGGGACAGGGAGGGGATGGCTACACCTTC
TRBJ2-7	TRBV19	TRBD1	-	CASSPGQREYEQYF	TGTGCCAGTAGTCCGGGACAGCGAGAGTACGAGCAGTACTTC
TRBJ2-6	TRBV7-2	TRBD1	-	CASSFNTIPGQGPGANVLTF	TGTGCCAGCAGCTTTAACACCATCCCGGGACAGGGACCTGGGGCCAACGTCCTGACCTTC
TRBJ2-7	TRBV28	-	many	CASSMDSSYEQYF	TGTGCCAGCAGTATGGACAGCTCCTACGAGCAGTACTTC
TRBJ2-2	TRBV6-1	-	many	CASRPGLTGTGELFF	TGTGCCAGCAGGCCTGGGTTAACAGGGACCGGGGAGCTGTTTTTT
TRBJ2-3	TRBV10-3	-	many	CAISEEKPGLQSDTQYF	TGTGCCATCAGTGAGGAAAAACCCGGGCTCCAGTCAGATACGCAGTATTTT
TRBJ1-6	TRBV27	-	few	CASSMDSLFSYNSPLHF	TGTGCCAGCAGCATGGACAGCCTATTCTCCTATAATTCACCCCTCCACTTT
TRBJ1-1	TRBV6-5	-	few	CASSSGHGGGMSPEAFF	TGTGCCAGCAGTTCAGGACACGGCGGCGGCATGAGTCCTGAAGCTTTCTTT
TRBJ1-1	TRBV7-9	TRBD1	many	CASSYDRGESEAFF	TGTGCCAGCAGCTACGACAGGGGAGAATCTGAAGCTTTCTTT
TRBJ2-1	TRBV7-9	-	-	CASSLRLVSPKDEQFF	TGTGCCAGCAGCCTTCGACTAGTATCCCCCAAGGATGAGCAGTTCTTC
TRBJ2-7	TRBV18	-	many	CASSGKQGISYEQYF	TGTGCCAGCTCAGGCAAACAGGGTATCTCCTACGAGCAGTACTTC
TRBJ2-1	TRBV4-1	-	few	CASSPPGTYNEQFF	TGCGCCAGCAGCCCACCCGGGACTTACAATGAGCAGTTCTTC
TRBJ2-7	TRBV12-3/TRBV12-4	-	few	CASTNYLYEQYF	TGTGCCAGCACCAACTATCTTTACGAGCAGTACTTC
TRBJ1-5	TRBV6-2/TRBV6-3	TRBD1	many	CASSNLRTGGGQPQHF	TGTGCCAGCAGCAACCTGAGGACAGGGGGCGGGCAGCCCCAGCATTTT
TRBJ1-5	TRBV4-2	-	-	CASSQEGQLYSNQPQHF	TGTGCCAGCAGCCAAGAGGGCCAGCTTTATAGCAATCAGCCCCAGCATTTT
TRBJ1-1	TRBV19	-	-	CASRLGGGGLDTEAFF	TGTGCCAGTAGATTGGGGGGGGGAGGCCTCGACACTGAAGCTTTCTTT
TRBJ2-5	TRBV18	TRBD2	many	CASSPISIGLAGTETQYF	TGTGCCAGCTCACCAATCTCGATCGGACTAGCGGGAACAGAGACCCAGTACTTC
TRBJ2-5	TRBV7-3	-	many	CASSLVAGAVETQYF	TGTGCCAGCAGCTTAGTGGCGGGCGCGGTTGAGACCCAGTACTTC
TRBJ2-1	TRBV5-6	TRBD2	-	CASSFRWTSGRNEQFF	TGTGCCAGCAGCTTTAGATGGACTAGCGGCCGCAATGAGCAGTTCTTC
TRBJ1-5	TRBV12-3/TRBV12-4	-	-	CASSSTGSQQPQHF	TGTGCCAGCAGTTCGACCGGGAGCCAGCAGCCCCAGCATTTT
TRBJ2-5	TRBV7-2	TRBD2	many	CASSLGPRGGRAQYF	TGTGCCAGCAGCTTGGGCCCTCGGGGGGGCCGGGCCCAGTACTTC
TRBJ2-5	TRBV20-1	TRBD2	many	CSAYDPATSGQETQYF	TGCAGTGCCTATGACCCTGCGACTAGCGGTCAAGAGACCCAGTACTTC
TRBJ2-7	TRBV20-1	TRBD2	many	CSARDLEREGRYEQYF	TGCAGTGCTAGAGATCTTGAGCGGGAGGGCCGGTACGAGCAGTACTTC
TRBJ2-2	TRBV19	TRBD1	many	CASSIRDRGVGELFF	TGTGCCAGTAGTATCCGGGACAGGGGTGTCGGGGAGCTGTTTTTT
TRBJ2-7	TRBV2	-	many	CASRDDNYEQYF	TGTGCCAGCAGAGACGACAACTACGAGCAGTACTTC
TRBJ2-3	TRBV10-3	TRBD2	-	CAIRPGLAGGSVTDTQYF	TGTGCCATCAGGCCGGGACTAGCGGGAGGGTCTGTCACAGATACGCAGTATTTT
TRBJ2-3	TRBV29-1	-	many	CSVGGGGKRTDTQYF	TGCAGCGTTGGGGGTGGCGGGAAGCGCACAGATACGCAGTATTTT
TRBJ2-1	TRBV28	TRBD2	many	CASSLRDYGYNEQFF	TGTGCCAGCAGCCTCCGGGACTACGGCTACAATGAGCAGTTCTTC
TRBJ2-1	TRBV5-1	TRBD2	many	CASSLVLREGNNEQFF	TGCGCCAGCAGCTTGGTCTTGCGGGAGGGTAACAATGAGCAGTTCTTC
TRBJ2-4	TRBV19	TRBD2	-	CASSTDQTGGNIQYF	TGTGCCAGTAGTACCGACCAGACGGGGGGAAACATTCAGTACTTC
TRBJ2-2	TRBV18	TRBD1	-	CASSPFGQGANTGELFF	TGTGCCAGCTCACCATTCGGACAGGGGGCAAACACCGGGGAGCTGTTTTTT
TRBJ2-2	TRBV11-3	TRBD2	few	CASSHSGSRTGELFF	TGTGCCAGCAGCCATAGCGGGAGTCGAACCGGGGAGCTGTTTTTT
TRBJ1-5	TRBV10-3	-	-	CAISLTGNSNQPQHF	TGTGCCATCAGCCTAACAGGGAATAGCAATCAGCCCCAGCATTTT
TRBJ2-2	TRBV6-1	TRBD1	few	CASTTQRGQAGPGELFF	TGTGCCAGCACCACTCAACGCGGACAGGCTGGGCCCGGGGAGCTGTTTTTT
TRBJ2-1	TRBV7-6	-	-	CASSFDSNEQFF	TGTGCCAGCAGCTTCGACAGCAATGAGCAGTTCTTC
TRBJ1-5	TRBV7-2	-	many	CASSLVSNQPQHF	TGTGCCAGCAGCTTAGTCAGCAATCAGCCCCAGCATTTT